This record looks at one T cell receptor beta chain sequence and its context. Its specific antigen is unknown. No base quality values were provided; no much bigger clone lies one nucleotide off. The data derive from a study of blood T cell repertoires in COVID-19 (dated by TCRdb to 2020 to 2021). Looking at the study overall: The collaborator samples originated in the United States, Italy and Spain and spanned the acute and convalescent phases of COVID-19. The repertoires were made available in a free public database intended to serve as a resource for research on the immune response to SARS-CoV-2. The samples were drawn from two sources: the first 160 participants of the ongoing ImmuneRACE study, and 1,200 or so subjects contributed by 6 global collaborators. Subjects who had been exposed to COVID-19, were actively infected with it, or had recovered from it provided the deeply sampled blood TCRbeta repertoires that made up the dataset. The material from the prospective study consisted of cDNA or gDNA derived from T cells, B-cell-depleted T cells, or PBMCs. Where available, HLA class I and class II types were taken from metadata supplied by the sample provider and were not determined by assay-based typing. Sample metadata almost always included a de-identified subject ID, COVID-19 status, age in years and sex.

V loses 0 bases at its end and J loses 3 bases; junction bases beyond the gene matches: 0. Spanning cysteine to phenylalanine, the CDR3 consists of 15 amino acids. Only the CDR3 DNA stays, 45 bases, in frame from base 1. The germline V gene supplies CDR1 SGHRS and CDR2 YFSETQ. TCRbeta CDR3 regions were amplified from genomic DNA using the immunoSEQ Assay, a bias-controlled multiplex PCR. In the original analysis: Nucleated cell counts per sample were estimated from amplification of reference gene primers within the assay. Sequence reads were collapsed and filtered to measure the absolute abundance of every unique TCRbeta CDR3 rearrangement. Productive Simpson clonality was computed per sample as the square root of Simpson's diversity index over productive rearrangements. TCRdb provides this immuneACCESS table in a form limited to in-frame rearrangements. Some clones are lacking; in checked studies, under half of them reflect an unresolved V gene, and why the rest are absent is not known. For V, J and clone size, that table is used; D and trimming come from the DNA. This sample has 40,000 to 50,000 clones in its table, and roughly 89% of those were observed once. The top ten hold about a fifth of the sample.

Paper-wide results and their limitations: How much clinical and demographic metadata was included differed by source and by participant, and the metadata was provided uncurated.

The collaborating institutions used their own protocols to collect whole blood in K2EDTA tubes. For TCRbeta analysis, collaborators shipped samples as frozen whole blood, isolated PBMCs, or DNA extracted from either of those sample types. What was sequenced was peripheral blood. The clonotype comes from a man in his fifties with active COVID-19. Recombination linked TRBV5-1 to TRBJ2-2; 9 of the junction bases match TRBD2. Here the CDR3 is given as CASSLGLADTGELFF. At the DNA level, the sequence is TGCGCCAGCAGCTTGGGACTAGCGGACACCGGGGAGCTGTTTTTT.